Listed below are T cell receptor beta chains from one sample, sequenced in a study of shared clonotypes between healthy human individuals. Data came from immunoSEQ multiplex PCR; TCRdb stores just in-frame clones and leaves some out. This table holds about 600,000 clones, 97% found once. The source material was naive CD4+ T cells sorted from blood. The receptors come from a young woman in good health. Each CDR3 is given with its conserved first and last residue. The D gene is left open where the match is weak. Part of the rows lack a size; the others show once, few, many or a class for expanded clones.

>TRBD1|TRBV7-7|.|TRBJ2-2
CASSSGTGGTGELFF
TGTGCCAGCAGCTCCGGGACAGGGGGTACCGGGGAGCTGTTTTTT
>.|TRBV5-1|.|TRBJ2-1
CASSLEGSSYNEQFF
TGCGCCAGCAGCTTGGAGGGAAGTTCCTACAATGAGCAGTTCTTC
>.|TRBV6-1|.|TRBJ2-7
CASLTFYEQYF
TGTGCCAGCCTAACCTTCTACGAGCAGTACTTC
>TRBD1|TRBV2|.|TRBJ2-2
CASTGQGNIGELFF
TGTGCCAGCACCGGACAGGGAAATATCGGGGAGCTGTTTTTT
>.|TRBV2|.|TRBJ2-7
CASREEQGYEQYF
TGTGCCAGCAGAGAAGAGCAGGGGTACGAGCAGTACTTC
>.|TRBV2|.|TRBJ2-1
CASSEFSADYNEQFF
TGTGCCAGCAGTGAATTTTCCGCGGACTACAATGAGCAGTTCTTC
>.|TRBV6-4|.|TRBJ1-1
CASSGGAGTEAFF
TGTGCCAGCAGTGGGGGCGCGGGCACTGAAGCTTTCTTT
>.|TRBV5-1|.|TRBJ1-2
CASSPPYGYTF
TGCGCCAGCAGCCCACCTTATGGCTACACCTTC
>.|TRBV9|.|TRBJ2-3
CASSEPTQGISGDTQYF
TGTGCCAGCAGCGAACCTACGCAGGGGATCTCGGGCGATACGCAGTATTTT
>.|TRBV6-5|.|TRBJ1-1
CASSYPGSAEAFF
TGTGCCAGCAGTTACCCAGGATCCGCTGAAGCTTTCTTT
>.|TRBV21-1|.|TRBJ1-1
CASPAKWNTEAFF
TGTGCCAGCCCAGCAAAGTGGAACACTGAAGCTTTCTTT
>TRBD1|TRBV19|.|TRBJ1-1
CASSIGQGRDRNTEAFF
TGTGCCAGTAGTATAGGGCAGGGGCGGGACAGGAACACTGAAGCTTTCTTT
>TRBD2|TRBV27|.|TRBJ2-1
CASRGTSGRISSSYNEQFF
TGTGCCAGCCGCGGGACTAGCGGGCGAATTTCCAGCTCCTACAATGAGCAGTTCTTC
>.|TRBV2|.|TRBJ2-2
CASSVVGELFF
TGTGCCAGCAGTGTCGTCGGGGAGCTGTTTTTT
>.|TRBV28|.|TRBJ1-2
CASSSPPSVNGYTF
TGTGCCAGCAGTTCCCCCCCTTCAGTCAATGGCTACACCTTC
>TRBD2|TRBV5-1|.|TRBJ2-7
CASSPTSGSLGGYEQYF
TGCGCCAGCAGCCCGACTAGCGGGAGTCTTGGTGGCTACGAGCAGTACTTC
>.|TRBV10-3|.|TRBJ2-7
CAIRRDGNYEQYF
TGTGCCATCAGACGGGACGGCAACTACGAGCAGTACTTC
>.|TRBV27|.|TRBJ1-2
CASTNLREKRYGYTF
TGTGCCAGCACCAATCTCAGGGAAAAGCGCTATGGCTACACCTTC
>TRBD2|TRBV18|.|TRBJ2-2
CASSSGGTSFTGELFF
TGTGCCAGCTCATCCGGCGGGACTAGCTTCACCGGGGAGCTGTTTTTT
>TRBD1|TRBV5-1|.|TRBJ1-1
CASSLQPTGGTEAFF
TGCGCCAGCAGCCTGCAACCGACAGGGGGCACTGAAGCTTTCTTT
>.|TRBV19|.|TRBJ1-1
CASTHGRGANTEAFF
TGTGCCAGTACTCACGGGCGGGGAGCGAACACTGAAGCTTTCTTT
>TRBD1|TRBV30|.|TRBJ1-2
CAWSVGGTVTYGYTF
TGTGCCTGGAGTGTAGGGGGGACAGTCACTTATGGCTACACCTTC
>.|TRBV28|.|TRBJ1-1
CASRSGGGHTEAFF
TGTGCCAGCAGGTCGGGTGGGGGACACACTGAAGCTTTCTTT
>.|TRBV30|.|TRBJ1-2
CAWSRLGYGYTF
TGTGCCTGGAGTCGGCTGGGCTATGGCTACACCTTC
>.|TRBV19|.|TRBJ1-5
CASSITEDQPQHF
TGTGCCAGTAGTATAACAGAGGATCAGCCCCAGCATTTT
>.|TRBV27|.|TRBJ2-7
CASSLPLPPYEQYF
TGTGCCAGCAGTTTGCCCCTCCCCCCGTACGAGCAGTACTTC
>.|TRBV28|once|TRBJ1-5
CASRGGSSVFSNQPQHF
TGTGCCAGCAGGGGGGGGTCTTCGGTTTTCAGCAATCAGCCCCAGCATTTT
>.|TRBV7-2|.|TRBJ2-5
CASSLNVGVQETQYF
TGTGCCAGCAGCTTAAACGTCGGGGTACAAGAGACCCAGTACTTC
>.|TRBV10-2|once|TRBJ1-3
CAKPGDPGNTIYF
TGCGCCAAACCGGGTGATCCTGGAAACACCATATATTTT
>TRBD2|TRBV10-1|.|TRBJ2-3
CASTAGLAGEHTQYF
TGCGCCAGCACCGCGGGACTAGCGGGAGAACATACGCAGTATTTT
>.|TRBV5-1|.|TRBJ2-5
CASSLDPPAETQYF
TGCGCCAGCAGCTTGGATCCACCTGCAGAGACCCAGTACTTC
>.|TRBV6-1|.|TRBJ1-2
CASRLMWAPMGGYTF
TGTGCCAGCAGGTTGATGTGGGCACCTATGGGTGGCTACACCTTC
>.|TRBV5-1|.|TRBJ2-1
CASSLTGDGNEQFF
TGCGCCAGCAGCTTGACAGGTGACGGGAATGAGCAGTTCTTC
>.|TRBV5-4|.|TRBJ2-7
CASSTDGYYEQYF
TGTGCCAGCAGCACCGACGGTTACTACGAGCAGTACTTC
>.|TRBV7-2|.|TRBJ1-4
CASSLDRTNEKLFF
TGTGCCAGCAGCCTGGACAGAACTAATGAAAAACTGTTTTTT
>.|TRBV30|.|TRBJ1-1
CAWSPGGGTSFF
TGTGCCTGGAGCCCTGGGGGGGGCACATCTTTCTTT
>.|TRBV5-1|.|TRBJ2-3
CASSLDPGAWDTQYF
TGCGCCAGCAGCTTGGATCCGGGAGCATGGGATACGCAGTATTTT
>.|TRBV4-1|.|TRBJ1-1
CASSQDLGLQVLRAEAFF
TGCGCCAGCAGCCAAGATCTGGGCCTACAGGTCCTGAGGGCTGAAGCTTTCTTT
>.|TRBV5-4|.|TRBJ2-1
CASSGSPSYNEQFF
TGTGCCAGCAGTGGGAGTCCCTCCTACAATGAGCAGTTCTTC
>.|TRBV28|few|TRBJ1-5
CASSRLTLVNQPQHF
TGTGCCAGCAGTCGTTTGACACTGGTGAATCAGCCCCAGCATTTT
>.|TRBV28|.|TRBJ2-3
CASSEGFVPATDTQYF
TGTGCCAGCTCGGAGGGGTTCGTCCCAGCGACAGATACGCAGTATTTT
>TRBD2|TRBV28|.|TRBJ2-5
CASRLASGRETQYF
TGTGCCAGCAGGCTAGCTAGCGGGAGGGAGACCCAGTACTTC
>TRBD1|TRBV5-4|.|TRBJ2-5
CASSTQGGQETQYF
TGTGCCAGCAGCACACAGGGGGGACAAGAGACCCAGTACTTC
>TRBD2|TRBV28|.|TRBJ2-5
CASRSSGLAGVGRETQYF
TGTGCCAGCAGGTCCTCCGGACTAGCGGGAGTTGGGAGAGAGACCCAGTACTTC
>.|TRBV4-1|once|TRBJ1-3
CASSPRARGNTIYF
TGCGCCAGCAGCCCGCGGGCCCGGGGAAACACCATATATTTT
>.|TRBV11-3|.|TRBJ1-4
CASSLIGPQNEKLFF
TGTGCCAGCAGCTTAATCGGGCCACAAAATGAAAAACTGTTTTTT
>.|TRBV19|.|TRBJ2-2
CASRYKNTGELFF
TGTGCCAGTAGGTATAAGAACACCGGGGAGCTGTTTTTT
>.|TRBV5-4|.|TRBJ2-1
CASSLMWGSYNEQFF
TGTGCCAGCAGCTTGATGTGGGGCTCCTACAATGAGCAGTTCTTC
>.|TRBV6-1|.|TRBJ1-4
CASTGRGSQNEKLFF
TGTGCCAGCACAGGCCGGGGAAGCCAAAATGAAAAACTGTTTTTT
>.|TRBV28|.|TRBJ1-1
CASSLIAMNTEAFF
TGTGCCAGCAGTTTAATCGCCATGAACACTGAAGCTTTCTTT
>.|TRBV11-3|.|TRBJ2-1
CASSARLSSYNEQFF
TGTGCCAGCAGCGCCAGACTCAGCTCCTACAATGAGCAGTTCTTC
>.|TRBV4-2|.|TRBJ2-7
CASGGTYEQYF
TGTGCCAGCGGCGGAACCTACGAGCAGTACTTC
>TRBD1|TRBV29-1|.|TRBJ2-7
CSAPRTGEQYF
TGCAGCGCCCCGCGGACAGGCGAGCAGTACTTC
>.|TRBV5-1|.|TRBJ2-3
CASSLLYPDTQYF
TGCGCCAGCAGCTTGTTATATCCAGATACGCAGTATTTT
>TRBD2|TRBV4-1|.|TRBJ2-7
CASSQDLRAGVSYEQYF
TGCGCCAGCAGCCAAGACTTGCGAGCGGGAGTGTCCTACGAGCAGTACTTC